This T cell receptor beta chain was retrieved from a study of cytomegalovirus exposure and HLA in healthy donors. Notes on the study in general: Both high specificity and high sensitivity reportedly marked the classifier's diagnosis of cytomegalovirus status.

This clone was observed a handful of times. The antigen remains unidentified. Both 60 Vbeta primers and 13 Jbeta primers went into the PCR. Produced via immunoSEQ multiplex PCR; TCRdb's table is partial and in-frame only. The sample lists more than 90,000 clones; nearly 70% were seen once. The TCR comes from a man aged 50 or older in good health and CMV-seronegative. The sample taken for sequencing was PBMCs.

CDR3 residues: CASSSPGNSGNTIYF. CDR3 DNA: TGTGCCAGCAGTTCTCCGGGAAACTCTGGAAACACCATATATTTT. The gene calls are TRBV28 and TRBJ1-3, with D unresolved. V lost 4 bases to trimming and J lost 0 bases, with 10 bases between them. CDR3 length: 15 amino acids. The germline CDR1 and CDR2 sequences are MDHEN and SYDVKM.